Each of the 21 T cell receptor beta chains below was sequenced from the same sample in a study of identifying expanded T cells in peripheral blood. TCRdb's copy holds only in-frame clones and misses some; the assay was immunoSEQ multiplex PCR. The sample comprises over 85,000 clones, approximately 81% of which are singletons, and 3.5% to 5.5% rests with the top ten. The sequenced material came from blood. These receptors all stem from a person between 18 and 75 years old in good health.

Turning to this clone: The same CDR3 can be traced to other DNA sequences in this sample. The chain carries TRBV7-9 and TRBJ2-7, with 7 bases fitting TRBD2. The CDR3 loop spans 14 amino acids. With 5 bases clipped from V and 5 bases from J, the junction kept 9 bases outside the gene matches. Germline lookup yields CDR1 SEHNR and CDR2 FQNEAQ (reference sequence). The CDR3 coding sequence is TGTGCCAGCAGCGCATGGGGGGGTGAGGACGAGCAGTACTTC. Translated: CASSAWGGEDEQYF.

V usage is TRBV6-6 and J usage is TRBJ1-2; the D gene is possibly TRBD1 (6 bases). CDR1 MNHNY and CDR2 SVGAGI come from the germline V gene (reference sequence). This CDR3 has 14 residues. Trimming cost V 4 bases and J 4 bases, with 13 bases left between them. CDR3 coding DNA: TGTGCCAGCAGTTCAGACAGGTGGGGCTATGGCTACACCTTC. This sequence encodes CASSSDRWGYGYTF.

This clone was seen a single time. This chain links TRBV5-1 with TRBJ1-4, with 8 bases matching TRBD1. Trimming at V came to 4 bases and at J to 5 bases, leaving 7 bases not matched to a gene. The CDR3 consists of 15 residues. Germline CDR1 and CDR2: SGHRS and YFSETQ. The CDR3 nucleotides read TGCGCCAGCAGCACCCGGACAGGGCCGAATGAAAAACTGTTTTTT. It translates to CASSTRTGPNEKLFF.

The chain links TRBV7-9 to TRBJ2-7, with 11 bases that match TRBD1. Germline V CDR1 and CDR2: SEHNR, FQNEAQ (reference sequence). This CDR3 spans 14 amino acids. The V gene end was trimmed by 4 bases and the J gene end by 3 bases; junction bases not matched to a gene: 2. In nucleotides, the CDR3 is TGTGCCAGCAGCTCGGGACAGGGGGACTACGAGCAGTACTTC. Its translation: CASSSGQGDYEQYF.

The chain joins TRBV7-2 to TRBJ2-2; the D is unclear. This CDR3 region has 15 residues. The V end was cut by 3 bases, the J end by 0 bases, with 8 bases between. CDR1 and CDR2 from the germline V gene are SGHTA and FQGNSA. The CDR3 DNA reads TGTGCCAGCAGCTTTTTCCGGGCGAACACCGGGGAGCTGTTTTTT. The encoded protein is CASSFFRANTGELFF. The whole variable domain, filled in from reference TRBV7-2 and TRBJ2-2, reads GAGVSQSPSNKVTEKGKDVELRCDPISGHTALYWYRQSLGQGLEFLIYFQGNSAPDKSGLPSDRFSAERTGGSVSTLTIQRTQQEDSAVYLCASSFFRANTGELFFGEGSRLTVL.

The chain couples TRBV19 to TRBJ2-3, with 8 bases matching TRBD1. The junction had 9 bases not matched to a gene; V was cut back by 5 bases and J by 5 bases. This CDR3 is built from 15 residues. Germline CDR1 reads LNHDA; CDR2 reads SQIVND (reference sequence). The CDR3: CASSADRARGDTQYF. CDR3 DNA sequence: TGTGCCAGTAGTGCGGACAGGGCCCGAGGAGATACGCAGTATTTT.

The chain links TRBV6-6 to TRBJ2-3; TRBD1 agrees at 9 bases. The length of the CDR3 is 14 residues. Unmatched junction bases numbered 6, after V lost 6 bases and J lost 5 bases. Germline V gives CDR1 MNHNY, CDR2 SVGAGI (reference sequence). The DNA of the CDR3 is TGTGCCAGCAGGGTAACAGGGGGCGTAGATACGCAGTATTTT. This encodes CASRVTGGVDTQYF.

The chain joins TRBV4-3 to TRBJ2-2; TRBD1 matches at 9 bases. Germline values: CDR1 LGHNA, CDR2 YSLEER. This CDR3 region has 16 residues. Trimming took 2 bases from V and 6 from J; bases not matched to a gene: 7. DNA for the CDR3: TGCGCCAGCAGCCAATCCGGGACAGGGTTTCCCGGGGAGCTGTTTTTT. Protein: CASSQSGTGFPGELFF.

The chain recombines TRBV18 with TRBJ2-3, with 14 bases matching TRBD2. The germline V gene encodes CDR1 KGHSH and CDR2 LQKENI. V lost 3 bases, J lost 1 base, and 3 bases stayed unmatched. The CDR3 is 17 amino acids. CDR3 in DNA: TGTGCCAGCTCACCCCCGGGACTAGCGGGGGGCACAGATACGCAGTATTTT. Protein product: CASSPPGLAGGTDTQYF.

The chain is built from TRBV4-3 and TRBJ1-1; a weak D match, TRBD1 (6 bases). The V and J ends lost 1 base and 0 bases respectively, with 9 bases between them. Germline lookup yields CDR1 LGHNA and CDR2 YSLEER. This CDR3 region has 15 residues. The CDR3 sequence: CASSQGGGVNTEAFF. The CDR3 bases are TGCGCCAGCAGCCAAGGAGGGGGGGTGAACACTGAAGCTTTCTTT.

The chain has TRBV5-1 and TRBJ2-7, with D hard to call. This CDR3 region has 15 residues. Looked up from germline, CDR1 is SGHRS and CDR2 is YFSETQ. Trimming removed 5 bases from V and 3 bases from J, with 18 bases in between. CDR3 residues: CASSSRPLSYYEQYF. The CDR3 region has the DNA TGCGCCAGCAGTTCCAGGCCCCTTTCGTACTACGAGCAGTACTTC. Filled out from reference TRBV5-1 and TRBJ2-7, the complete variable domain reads KAGVTQTPRYLIKTRGQQVTLSCSPISGHRSVSWYQQTPGQGLQFLFEYFSETQRNKGNFPGRFSGRQFSNSRSEMNVSTLELGDSALYLCASSSRPLSYYEQYFGPGTRLTVT.

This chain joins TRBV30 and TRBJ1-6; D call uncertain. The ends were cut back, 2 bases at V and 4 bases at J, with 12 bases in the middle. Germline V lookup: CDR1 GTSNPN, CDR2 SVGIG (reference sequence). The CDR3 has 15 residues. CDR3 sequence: CAWSTRAPYNSPLHF. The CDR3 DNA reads TGTGCCTGGAGTACCCGGGCCCCTTATAATTCACCCCTCCACTTT.

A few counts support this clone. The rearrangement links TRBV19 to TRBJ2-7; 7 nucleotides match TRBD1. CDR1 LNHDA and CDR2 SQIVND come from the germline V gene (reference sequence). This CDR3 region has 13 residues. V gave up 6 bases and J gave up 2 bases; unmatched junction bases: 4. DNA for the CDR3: TGTGCCAGTAGCCCGGGACAGACCTACGAGCAGTACTTC. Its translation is CASSPGQTYEQYF.

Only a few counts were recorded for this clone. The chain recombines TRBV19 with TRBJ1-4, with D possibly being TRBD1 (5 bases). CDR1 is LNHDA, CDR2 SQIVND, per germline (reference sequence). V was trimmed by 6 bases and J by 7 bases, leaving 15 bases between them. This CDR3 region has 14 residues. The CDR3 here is CASSLQGRGEKLFF. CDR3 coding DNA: TGTGCCAGTAGCCTCCAGGGTCGGGGTGAAAAACTGTTTTTT.

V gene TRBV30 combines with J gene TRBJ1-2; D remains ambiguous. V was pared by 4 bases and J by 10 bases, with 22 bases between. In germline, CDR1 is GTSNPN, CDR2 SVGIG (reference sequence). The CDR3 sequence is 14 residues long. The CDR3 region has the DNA TGTGCCTGGATGGGCAAAAGTTGGAGGGTGGCCTACACCTTC. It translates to CAWMGKSWRVAYTF.

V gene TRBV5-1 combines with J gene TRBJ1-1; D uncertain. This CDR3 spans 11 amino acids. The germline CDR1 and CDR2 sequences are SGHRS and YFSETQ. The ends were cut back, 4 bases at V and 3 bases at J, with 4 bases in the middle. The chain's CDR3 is CASSLHTEAFF. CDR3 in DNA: TGCGCCAGCAGCCTGCACACTGAAGCTTTCTTT. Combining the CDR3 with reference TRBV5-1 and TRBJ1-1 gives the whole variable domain KAGVTQTPRYLIKTRGQQVTLSCSPISGHRSVSWYQQTPGQGLQFLFEYFSETQRNKGNFPGRFSGRQFSNSRSEMNVSTLELGDSALYLCASSLHTEAFFGQGTRLTVV.

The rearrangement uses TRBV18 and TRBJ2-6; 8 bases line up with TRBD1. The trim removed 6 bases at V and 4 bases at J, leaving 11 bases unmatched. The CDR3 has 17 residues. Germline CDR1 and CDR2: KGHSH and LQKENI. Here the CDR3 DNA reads TGTGCCAGCTCCCTCCCAGGGGGCGCGACGGGGGCCAACGTCCTGACTTTC. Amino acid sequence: CASSLPGGATGANVLTF.

DNA for the CDR3: TGTGCCAGCAGTGAAGTCATTAGTCTGGGTACTGCCACAGATACGCAGTATTTT. Protein sequence: CASSEVISLGTATDTQYF. This chain uses TRBV6-1 with TRBJ2-3; no clear D gene. Trimming removed 1 base from V and 2 bases from J, with 19 bases in between. Germline-derived CDR1 and CDR2 are MNHNS and SASEGT. This CDR3 comprises 18 residues.

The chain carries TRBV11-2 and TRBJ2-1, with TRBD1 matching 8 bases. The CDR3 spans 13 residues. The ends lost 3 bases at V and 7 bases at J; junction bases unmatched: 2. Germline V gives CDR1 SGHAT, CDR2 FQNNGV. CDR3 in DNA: TGTGCCAGCAGCTTCGGGGACAGGAATGAGCAGTTCTTC. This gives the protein CASSFGDRNEQFF.

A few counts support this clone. CDR3 in amino acids: CASTRDSNYNEQFF. The CDR3 DNA sequence: TGTGCCAGTACACGGGACAGCAACTACAATGAGCAGTTCTTC. The chain is built from TRBV6-1 and TRBJ2-1; 7 bases are shared with TRBD1. This CDR3 region has 14 residues. V lost 9 bases and J lost 3; bases outside the gene matches: 8. Germline V lookup: CDR1 MNHNS, CDR2 SASEGT.

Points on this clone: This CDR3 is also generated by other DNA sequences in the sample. This CDR3 is CASSPRGGYEQYF. CDR3 sequence (DNA): TGCGCCAGCAGCCCTAGGGGGGGGTACGAGCAGTACTTC. V usage is TRBV5-1 and J usage is TRBJ2-7; TRBD2 is a possible D gene (7 bases). CDR1 SGHRS and CDR2 YFSETQ come from the germline V gene. The CDR3 sequence is 13 residues long. V gave up 4 bases and J gave up 4 bases, with 12 bases separating them.